The 10 T cell receptor beta chains reported below all come from one sample, sequenced in a study of shared clonotypes between healthy human individuals. Profiled with immunoSEQ multiplex PCR; TCRdb holds only in-frame clones, not every one. In the table there are some 2,500,000 clones, under 95% of which are singletons. The sample taken for sequencing was naive CD4+ T cells from PBMCs. Subset indicated: CD45RA+ positively selected. All receptors come from a man between 18 and 29 years old in good health. Some clones in this sample may be carry-over from other donors' samples.

The chain employs TRBV21-1 and TRBJ2-1; TRBD1 is taken as the D call from the table, unchecked against the DNA. TRBV21-1 has pseudogene status. The CDR3 covers 17 residues. The CDR3 DNA reads TGTGCCAGCAGCCCACCCCCAGACAGCCCCGCGTGCAATGAGCAGTTCTTC. It codes for CASSPPPDSPACNEQFF.

A few counts support this clone. The rearrangement links TRBV5-3 to TRBJ1-1; D is uncertain. TRBV5-3 is recorded as an ORF, its role being uncertain. V was cut by 0 bases and J by 0 bases, with 3 bases left in between. This CDR3 has 13 residues. CDR3 loop: CARSLVVNTEAFF. In nucleotides, the CDR3 is TGTGCCAGAAGCTTGGTGGTGAACACTGAAGCTTTCTTT.

The V and J genes are TRBV11-2 and TRBJ2-1; D remains ambiguous. Germline V lookup: CDR1 SGHAT, CDR2 FQNNGV. The V gene lost 4 bases and the J gene lost 0 bases, with 16 bases spanning the gap. The CDR3 length is 17 residues. The CDR3 DNA follows: TGTGCCAGCAGCTCGAACTCATGGCGGAGCTCCTACAATGAGCAGTTCTTC. It is translated as CASSSNSWRSSYNEQFF.

As concerns this clone: Other DNA variants within this sample encode the same CDR3. This chain links TRBV5-6 with TRBJ1-5; D remains ambiguous. This CDR3 has 14 residues. V lost 2 bases and J 0 bases, leaving 6 bases between the germline ends. Germline CDR1 SGHDT, CDR2 YYEEEE. The DNA for the CDR3 is TGTGCCAGCAGCTTTCGGGGTAGCAATCAGCCCCAGCATTTT. Translating gives CASSFRGSNQPQHF. The full variable domain, completed using reference TRBV5-6 and TRBJ1-5, is DAGVTQSPTHLIKTRGQQVTLRCSPKSGHDTVSWYQQALGQGPQFIFQYYEEEERQRGNFPDRFSGHQFPNYSSELNVNALLLGDSALYLCASSFRGSNQPQHFGDGTRLSIL.

This chain connects TRBV4-2 to TRBJ1-2; D gene ambiguous. The length of the CDR3 is 14 residues. The germline V and J ends were trimmed by 4 bases and 4 bases, with 13 bases remaining between them. Germline V gene data show CDR1 as LGHNA and CDR2 as YNFKEQ. Written as DNA, the CDR3 is TGTGCCAGCAGCCTGGAAACAAACTTCTATGGCTACACCTTC. Translating it yields CASSLETNFYGYTF.

This sequence joins TRBV18 and TRBJ2-7; no clear D. The CDR3 covers 15 residues. Germline CDR1 is KGHSH and CDR2 is LQKENI. V dropped 0 bases and J dropped 1 base, with 10 bases sitting between them. The CDR3 loop is CASSPPSTPSYEQYF. DNA for the CDR3: TGTGCCAGCTCACCACCTAGTACCCCGTCCTACGAGCAGTACTTC.

The table lists this clone with a few counts. This chain uses TRBV9 with TRBJ2-7, with D hard to call. Germline V gene sequence: CDR1 SGDLS, CDR2 YYNGEE. V was clipped by 6 bases and J by 3 bases, with 13 bases between them. The CDR3 spans 13 residues. CDR3 nucleotide sequence: TGTGCCAGCAACACGGACGGCAACTACGAGCAGTACTTC. This sequence encodes CASNTDGNYEQYF.

The V and J genes are TRBV4-2 and TRBJ2-1; D perhaps matches TRBD2 (5 bases). V was cut by 5 bases and J by 0 bases, with 11 bases left in between. CDR1 LGHNA and CDR2 YNFKEQ come from the germline V gene. The CDR3 has 15 amino acids. The CDR3 region is CASSVDLNSYNEQFF. CDR3 in DNA: TGTGCCAGCAGCGTGGACTTGAACTCCTACAATGAGCAGTTCTTC.

The V and J genes are TRBV5-1 and TRBJ2-1, with 12 bases aligning to TRBD2. The CDR3 spans 18 residues. J lost 5 bases, V lost 0 bases, and 9 bases had no gene match. Germline CDR1 reads SGHRS; CDR2 reads YFSETQ. As DNA, the CDR3 is TGCGCCAGCAGCTTGGGGGGGACACTAGCGGGAGGAAACAATGAGCAGTTCTTC. This sequence encodes CASSLGGTLAGGNNEQFF.

This clone occurred a few times. The chain uses TRBV6-6 and TRBJ2-2, with 9 bases aligning to TRBD1. CDR3 size: 14 residues. The J segment lost 4 bases and the V segment lost 6 bases, leaving 3 bases of the junction unmatched. CDR1 and CDR2 (germline): MNHNY, SVGAGI (reference sequence). CDR3: CASSRGQGTGELFF. The CDR3 bases are TGTGCCAGCAGCCGGGGACAGGGCACCGGGGAGCTGTTTTTT.